This T cell receptor (beta chain) was retrieved from a study of cytomegalovirus exposure and HLA in healthy donors. Study results and limitations: TCR beta chains numbering roughly 150 were designated cytomegalovirus-associated.

On this clone: Its cognate antigen is unknown. Other DNA sequences of this sample code for an identical CDR3.

V lost 8 bases to trimming and J lost 7 bases, with 18 bases between them. The CDR3 has 14 amino acids. Germline V gene lookup returns CDR1 SEHNR and CDR2 FQNEAQ (reference sequence). PCR amplification relied on 60 Vbeta primers (plus 13 Jbeta primers). Generated by immunoSEQ multiplex PCR, the TCRdb table keeps only in-frame clones and is missing some. Among approximately 100,000 clones listed, 70% to 80% were seen once. The sample consisted of PBMCs. The chain links TRBV7-9 to TRBJ2-1; D is possibly TRBD2 (5 bases). The sequence derives from a man aged 50-59 years in good health and CMV-seropositive. The CDR3: CASGGRNSANEQFF. DNA for the CDR3: TGTGCCAGCGGAGGTCGGAACTCTGCTAATGAGCAGTTCTTC.